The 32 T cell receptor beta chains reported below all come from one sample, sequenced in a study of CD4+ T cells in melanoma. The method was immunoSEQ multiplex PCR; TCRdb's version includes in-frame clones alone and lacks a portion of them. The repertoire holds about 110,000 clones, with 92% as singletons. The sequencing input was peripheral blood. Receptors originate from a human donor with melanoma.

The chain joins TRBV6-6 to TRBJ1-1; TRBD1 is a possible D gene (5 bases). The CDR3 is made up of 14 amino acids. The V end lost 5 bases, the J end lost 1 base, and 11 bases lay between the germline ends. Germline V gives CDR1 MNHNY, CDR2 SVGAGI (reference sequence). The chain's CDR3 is CASSGGLPNTEAFF. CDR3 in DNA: TGTGCCAGCAGTGGGGGACTCCCGAACACTGAAGCTTTCTTT.

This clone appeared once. Here the CDR3 DNA reads TGCGCCAGCAGTCTTCGGACCCTCACAGATACGCAGTATTTT. Residues: CASSLRTLTDTQYF. V gene TRBV10-2 combines with J gene TRBJ2-3; D gene uncertain. There are 14 residues in the CDR3. V was cut by 5 bases and J by 2 bases, with 11 bases left in between. The germline V gene has CDR1 WSHSY and CDR2 SAAADI.

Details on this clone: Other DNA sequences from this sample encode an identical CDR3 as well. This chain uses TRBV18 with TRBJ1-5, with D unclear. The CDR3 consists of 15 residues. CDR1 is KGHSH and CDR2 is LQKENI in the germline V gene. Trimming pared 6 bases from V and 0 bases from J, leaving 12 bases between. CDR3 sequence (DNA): TGTGCCAGCTCGCCTGGGGTTTTTAGCAATCAGCCCCAGCATTTT. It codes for CASSPGVFSNQPQHF.

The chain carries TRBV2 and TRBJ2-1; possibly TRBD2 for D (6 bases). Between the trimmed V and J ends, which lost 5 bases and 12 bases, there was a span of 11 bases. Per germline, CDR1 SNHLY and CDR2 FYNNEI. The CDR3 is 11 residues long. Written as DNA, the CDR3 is TGTGCCAGCAGTTACAGCGGGTTGCAGTTCTTC. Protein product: CASSYSGLQFF.

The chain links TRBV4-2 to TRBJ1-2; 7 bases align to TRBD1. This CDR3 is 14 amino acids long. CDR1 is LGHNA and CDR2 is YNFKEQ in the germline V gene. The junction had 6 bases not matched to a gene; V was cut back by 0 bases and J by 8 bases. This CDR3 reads CASSQDTGARGYTF. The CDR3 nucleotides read TGTGCCAGCAGCCAAGACACAGGGGCTAGAGGCTACACCTTC.

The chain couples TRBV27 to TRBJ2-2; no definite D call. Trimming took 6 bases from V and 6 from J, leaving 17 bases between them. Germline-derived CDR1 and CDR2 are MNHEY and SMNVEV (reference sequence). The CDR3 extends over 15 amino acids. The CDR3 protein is CASSSLRPTPGELFF. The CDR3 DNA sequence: TGTGCCAGCAGCTCCTTACGGCCAACCCCCGGGGAGCTGTTTTTT.

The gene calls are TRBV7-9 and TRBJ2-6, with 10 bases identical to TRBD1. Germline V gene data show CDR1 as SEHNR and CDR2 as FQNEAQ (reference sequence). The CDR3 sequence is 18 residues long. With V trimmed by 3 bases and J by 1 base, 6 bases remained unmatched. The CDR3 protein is CASSLGQGPSSGANVLTF. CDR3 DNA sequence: TGTGCCAGCAGCTTGGGACAGGGGCCATCATCTGGGGCCAACGTCCTGACTTTC.

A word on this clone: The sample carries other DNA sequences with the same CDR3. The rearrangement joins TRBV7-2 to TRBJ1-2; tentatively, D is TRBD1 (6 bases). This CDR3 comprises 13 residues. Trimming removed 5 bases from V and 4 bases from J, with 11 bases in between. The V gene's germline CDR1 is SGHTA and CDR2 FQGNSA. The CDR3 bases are TGTGCCAGCAGCGAAGGGGGGATCTATGGCTACACCTTC. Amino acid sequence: CASSEGGIYGYTF.

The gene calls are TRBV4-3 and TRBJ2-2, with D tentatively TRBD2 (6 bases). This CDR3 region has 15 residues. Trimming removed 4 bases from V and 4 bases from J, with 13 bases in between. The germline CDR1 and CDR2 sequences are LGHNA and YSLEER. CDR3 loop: CASSPGEFGTGELFF. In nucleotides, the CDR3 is TGCGCCAGCAGCCCGGGGGAGTTCGGCACCGGGGAGCTGTTTTTT.

The CDR3 region has the DNA TGTGCCAGCAGTGAAGGCCCTAGGTCCTACAATGAGCAGTTCTTC. Its protein is CASSEGPRSYNEQFF. The chain uses TRBV6-1 and TRBJ2-1; D is uncertain. Germline CDR1 MNHNS, CDR2 SASEGT. Trimming removed 1 base at V and 1 base at J, with 8 bases between. This CDR3 has 15 residues.

The CDR3 coding sequence is TGCGCCAGCAGTAATCTAGCGGGAGTGTCTATCAGAGGGGAGCTGTTTTTT. Its translation: CASSNLAGVSIRGELFF. V and J are TRBV5-1 and TRBJ2-2, with TRBD2 identical over 10 bases. The germline V gene has CDR1 SGHRS and CDR2 YFSETQ. The CDR3 is made up of 17 amino acids. The V gene end was trimmed by 5 bases and the J gene end by 8 bases; junction bases not matched to a gene: 15.

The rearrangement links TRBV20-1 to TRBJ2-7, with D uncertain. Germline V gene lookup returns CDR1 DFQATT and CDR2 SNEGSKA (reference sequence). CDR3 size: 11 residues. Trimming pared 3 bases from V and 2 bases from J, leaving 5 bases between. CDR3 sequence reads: CSASIPYEQYF. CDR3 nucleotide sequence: TGCAGTGCTAGCATCCCCTACGAGCAGTACTTC.

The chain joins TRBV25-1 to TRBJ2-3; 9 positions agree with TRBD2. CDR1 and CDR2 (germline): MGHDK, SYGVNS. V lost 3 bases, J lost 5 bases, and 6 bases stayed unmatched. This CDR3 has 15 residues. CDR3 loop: CASSEPRGGLDTQYF. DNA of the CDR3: TGTGCCAGCAGTGAGCCGCGGGGGGGGTTAGATACGCAGTATTTT.

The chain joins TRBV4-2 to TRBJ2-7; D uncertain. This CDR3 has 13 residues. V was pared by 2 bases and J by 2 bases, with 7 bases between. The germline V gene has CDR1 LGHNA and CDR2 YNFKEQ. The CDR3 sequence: CASSQRVPYEQYF. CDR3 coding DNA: TGTGCCAGCAGCCAAAGGGTACCCTACGAGCAGTACTTC.

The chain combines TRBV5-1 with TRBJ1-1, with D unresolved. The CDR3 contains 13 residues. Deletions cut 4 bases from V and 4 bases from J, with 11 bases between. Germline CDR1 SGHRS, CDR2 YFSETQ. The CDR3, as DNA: TGCGCCAGCAGCGCCGATCCTAGCACTGAAGCTTTCTTT. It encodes CASSADPSTEAFF.

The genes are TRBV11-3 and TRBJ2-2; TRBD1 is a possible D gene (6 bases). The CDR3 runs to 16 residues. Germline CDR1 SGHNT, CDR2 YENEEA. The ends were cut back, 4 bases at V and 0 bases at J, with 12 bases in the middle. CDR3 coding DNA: TGTGCCAGCAGCTCACAGGGACCCTCGAACACCGGGGAGCTGTTTTTT. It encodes CASSSQGPSNTGELFF. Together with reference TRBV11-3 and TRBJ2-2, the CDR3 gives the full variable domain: EAGVVQSPRYKIIEKKQPVAFWCNPISGHNTLYWYLQNLGQGPELLIRYENEEAVDDSQLPKDRFSAERLKGVDSTLKIQPAELGDSAVYLCASSSQGPSNTGELFFGEGSRLTVL.

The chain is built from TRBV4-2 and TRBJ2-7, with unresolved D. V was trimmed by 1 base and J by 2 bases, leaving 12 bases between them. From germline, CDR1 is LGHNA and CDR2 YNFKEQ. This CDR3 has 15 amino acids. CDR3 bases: TGTGCCAGCAGCCAAGCGCCCCAGAGCACCTACGAGCAGTACTTC. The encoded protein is CASSQAPQSTYEQYF.

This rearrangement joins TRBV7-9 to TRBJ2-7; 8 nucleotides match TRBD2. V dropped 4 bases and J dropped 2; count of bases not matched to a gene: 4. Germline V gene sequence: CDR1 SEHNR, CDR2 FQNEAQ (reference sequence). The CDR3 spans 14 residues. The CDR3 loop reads CASSWNSGAYEQYF. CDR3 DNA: TGTGCCAGCAGCTGGAATAGCGGGGCCTACGAGCAGTACTTC.

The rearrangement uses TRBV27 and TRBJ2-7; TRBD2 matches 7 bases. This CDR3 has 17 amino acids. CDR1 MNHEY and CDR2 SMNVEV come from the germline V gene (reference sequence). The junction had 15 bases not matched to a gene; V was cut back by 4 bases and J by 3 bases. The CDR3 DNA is TGTGCCAGCAGTTCAAGGACGTGGCAGCGGGGTTTCTACGAGCAGTACTTC. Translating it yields CASSSRTWQRGFYEQYF.

The DNA for the CDR3 is TGTGCCAGCAGCCCAGGGACTCAGGGTCTTGGTGGCTACACCTTC. This translates into CASSPGTQGLGGYTF. The chain combines TRBV9 with TRBJ1-2; maybe TRBD1 (5 bases). The CDR3 covers 15 residues. Looked up from germline, CDR1 is SGDLS and CDR2 is YYNGEE. Trimming cost V 4 bases and J 7 bases, with 20 bases left between them.

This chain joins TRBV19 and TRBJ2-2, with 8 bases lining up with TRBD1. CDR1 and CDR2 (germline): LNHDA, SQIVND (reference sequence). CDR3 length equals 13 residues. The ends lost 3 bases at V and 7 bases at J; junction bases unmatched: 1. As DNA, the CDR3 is TGTGCCAGTAGTATGACAGGGGTCGGGGAGCTGTTTTTT. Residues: CASSMTGVGELFF.

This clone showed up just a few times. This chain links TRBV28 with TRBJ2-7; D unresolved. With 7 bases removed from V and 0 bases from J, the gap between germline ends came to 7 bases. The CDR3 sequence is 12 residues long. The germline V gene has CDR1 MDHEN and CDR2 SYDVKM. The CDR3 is CASTKDSYEQYF. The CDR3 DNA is TGTGCCAGCACTAAAGACTCCTACGAGCAGTACTTC.

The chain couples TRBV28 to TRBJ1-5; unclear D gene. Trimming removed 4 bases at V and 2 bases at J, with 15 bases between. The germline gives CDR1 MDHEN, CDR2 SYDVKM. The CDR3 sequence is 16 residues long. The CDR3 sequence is CASSSEGPPGNQPQHF. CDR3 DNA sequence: TGTGCCAGCAGTTCTGAGGGTCCCCCTGGCAATCAGCCCCAGCATTTT.

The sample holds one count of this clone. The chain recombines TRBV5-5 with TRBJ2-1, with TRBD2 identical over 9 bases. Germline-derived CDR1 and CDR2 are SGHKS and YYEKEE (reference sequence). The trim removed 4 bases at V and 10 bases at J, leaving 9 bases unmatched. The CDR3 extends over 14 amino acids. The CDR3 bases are TGTGCCAGCAGCCGGGGCCTAGCGGGATACGAGCAGTTCTTC. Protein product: CASSRGLAGYEQFF.

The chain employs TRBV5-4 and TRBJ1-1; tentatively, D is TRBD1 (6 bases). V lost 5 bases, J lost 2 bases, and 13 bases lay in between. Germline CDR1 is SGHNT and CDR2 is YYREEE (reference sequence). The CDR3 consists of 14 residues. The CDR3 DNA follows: TGTGCCAGCAGGGATATGGACAGAAACACTGAAGCTTTCTTT. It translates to CASRDMDRNTEAFF.

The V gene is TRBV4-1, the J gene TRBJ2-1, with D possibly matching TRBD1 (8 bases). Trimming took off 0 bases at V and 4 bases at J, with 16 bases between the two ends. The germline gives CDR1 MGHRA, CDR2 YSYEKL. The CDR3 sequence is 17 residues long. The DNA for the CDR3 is TGCGCCAGCAGCCAAGATCGAACAGGGGGGGGTTACAATGAGCAGTTCTTC. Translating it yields CASSQDRTGGGYNEQFF.

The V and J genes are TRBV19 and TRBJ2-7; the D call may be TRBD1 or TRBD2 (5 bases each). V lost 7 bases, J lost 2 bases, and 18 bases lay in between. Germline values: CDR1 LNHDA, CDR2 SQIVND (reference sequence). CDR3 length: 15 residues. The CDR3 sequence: CASTETAGSPYEQYF. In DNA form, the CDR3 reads TGTGCCAGTACCGAAACGGCAGGGAGTCCCTACGAGCAGTACTTC.

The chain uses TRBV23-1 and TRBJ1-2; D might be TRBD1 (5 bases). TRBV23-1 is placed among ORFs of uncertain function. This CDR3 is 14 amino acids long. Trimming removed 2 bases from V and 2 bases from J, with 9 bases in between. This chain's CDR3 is CASSQVGGNYGYTF. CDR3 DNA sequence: TGCGCCAGCAGTCAAGTTGGGGGGAACTATGGCTACACCTTC.

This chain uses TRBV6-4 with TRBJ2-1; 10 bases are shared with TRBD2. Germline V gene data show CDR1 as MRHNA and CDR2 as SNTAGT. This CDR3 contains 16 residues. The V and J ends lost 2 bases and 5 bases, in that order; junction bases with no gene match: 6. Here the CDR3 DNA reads TGTGCCAGCAGTGACCGGGCTAGCGGGGGAAACAATGAGCAGTTCTTC. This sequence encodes CASSDRASGGNNEQFF.

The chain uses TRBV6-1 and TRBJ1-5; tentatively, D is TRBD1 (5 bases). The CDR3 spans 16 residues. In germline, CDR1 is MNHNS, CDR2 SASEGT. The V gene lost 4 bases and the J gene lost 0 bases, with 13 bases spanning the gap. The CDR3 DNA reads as TGTGCCAGCAGTGGCGAGGGGTCGTATAGCAATCAGCCCCAGCATTTT. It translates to CASSGEGSYSNQPQHF.

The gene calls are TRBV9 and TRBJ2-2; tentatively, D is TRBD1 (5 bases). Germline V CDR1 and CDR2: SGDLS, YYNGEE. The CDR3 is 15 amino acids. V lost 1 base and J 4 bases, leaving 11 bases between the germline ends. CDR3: CASSVRGISTGELFF. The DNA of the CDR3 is TGTGCCAGCAGCGTAAGGGGAATTAGCACCGGGGAGCTGTTTTTT.

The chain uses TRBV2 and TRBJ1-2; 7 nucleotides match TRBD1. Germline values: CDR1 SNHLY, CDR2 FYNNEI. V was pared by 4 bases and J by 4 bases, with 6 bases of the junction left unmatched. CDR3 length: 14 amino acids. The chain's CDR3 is CASSVSQGGYGYTF. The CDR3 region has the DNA TGTGCCAGCAGTGTTAGCCAGGGGGGCTATGGCTACACCTTC.